What follows are 30 T cell receptor beta chains derived from one specimen sequenced in a study of shared clonotypes between healthy human individuals. Data came from immunoSEQ multiplex PCR; TCRdb stores just in-frame clones and leaves some out. In the table there are around 700,000 clones, roughly 72% of which are singletons. The sequencing input was memory CD4+ T cells sorted from blood. The subset here: CD45RA-negative fraction. The origin of the receptors is a woman aged 25-40 years in good health.

This chain uses TRBV2 with TRBJ2-5, with D perhaps matching TRBD1 or TRBD2 (5 bases each). Germline values: CDR1 SNHLY, CDR2 FYNNEI. Trimming cost V 9 bases and J 3 bases, with 14 bases left between them. This CDR3 is 13 amino acids long. The CDR3 spells CASRREREETQYF. The CDR3 DNA sequence: TGTGCCAGTCGCAGGGAGAGGGAAGAGACCCAGTACTTC.

The chain uses TRBV19 and TRBJ2-1; D perhaps matches TRBD1 (6 bases). V was cut by 4 bases and J by 5 bases, with 9 bases left in between. This CDR3 is 13 amino acids long. Germline CDR1 reads LNHDA; CDR2 reads SQIVND (reference sequence). The CDR3 spells CASSRTAHNEQFF. In DNA form, the CDR3 reads TGTGCCAGTAGTAGGACAGCTCACAATGAGCAGTTCTTC.

J is TRBJ2-7 and V is TRBV7-3, with 8 bases that match TRBD1. The germline CDR1 and CDR2 sequences are SGHTA and FQGTGA. This CDR3 is 15 amino acids long. The V gene end was trimmed by 1 base and the J gene end by 5 bases; junction bases not matched to a gene: 7. In DNA form, the CDR3 reads TGTGCCAGCAGCTTAAACCCCGCAGGGGGCGACGAGCAGTACTTC. It is translated as CASSLNPAGGDEQYF.

This clone has a single count. V is TRBV5-4 and J is TRBJ2-7; TRBD1 or TRBD2 may be the D gene (5 bases each). Germline CDR1 reads SGHNT; CDR2 reads YYREEE (reference sequence). V was clipped by 4 bases and J by 4 bases, with 15 bases between them. The CDR3 is made up of 14 amino acids. The DNA for the CDR3 is TGTGCCAGCAGCCGGGGCGGCGCAACATACGAGCAGTACTTC. Protein: CASSRGGATYEQYF.

The CDR3 loop is CASRDDQETQYF. In DNA, the CDR3 is TGTGCCAGCAGGGACGACCAAGAGACCCAGTACTTC. The chain employs TRBV2 and TRBJ2-5; D remains unclear. From germline, CDR1 is SNHLY and CDR2 FYNNEI. The length of the CDR3 is 12 residues. Trimming took off 6 bases at V and 0 bases at J, with 5 bases between the two ends.

A few counts support this clone. The chain links TRBV19 to TRBJ1-5, with 9 bases fitting TRBD1. Per the germline V gene, CDR1 is LNHDA and CDR2 is SQIVND (reference sequence). J lost 5 bases, V lost 4 bases, and 15 bases had no gene match. The CDR3 covers 18 residues. CDR3 region: CASSTRGQGRGRDQPQHF. CDR3 nucleotide sequence: TGTGCCAGTAGTACCCGTGGACAGGGGAGAGGAAGGGATCAGCCCCAGCATTTT.

This clone was detected only a few times. The chain couples TRBV5-1 to TRBJ2-7; D remains ambiguous. V lost 4 bases and J 0 bases, leaving 11 bases between the germline ends. CDR3 size: 14 residues. Germline V gives CDR1 SGHRS, CDR2 YFSETQ. The CDR3 region is CASSLGMGSYEQYF. Written as DNA, the CDR3 is TGCGCCAGCAGCCTCGGAATGGGCTCCTACGAGCAGTACTTC.

The V gene is TRBV28, the J gene TRBJ1-1, with TRBD1 identical over 8 bases. Looked up from germline, CDR1 is MDHEN and CDR2 is SYDVKM. V trimming: 4 bases; J trimming: 5 bases; junction bases outside the gene matches: 6. The length of the CDR3 is 14 residues. The CDR3 loop reads CASSSPGGLTEAFF. CDR3 DNA sequence: TGTGCCAGCAGTTCACCAGGGGGCCTGACTGAAGCTTTCTTT.

There are a few counts of this clone. CDR3 sequence (DNA): TGTGCCATCAGTGAACGGACAGTTTACACCGGGGAGCTGTTTTTT. It encodes CAISERTVYTGELFF. The chain joins TRBV10-3 to TRBJ2-2, with a tentative D call TRBD1 (6 bases). V lost 3 bases, J lost 3 bases, and 11 bases lay in between. Germline V lookup: CDR1 ENHRY, CDR2 SYGVKD. The CDR3 extends over 15 amino acids.

For this clone: This same CDR3 is encoded by further DNA sequences in the sample. This chain joins TRBV4-1 and TRBJ2-4; 15 nucleotides match TRBD2. V gave up 4 bases and J gave up 1 base; unmatched junction bases: 5. Germline-derived CDR1 and CDR2 are MGHRA and YSYEKL. The CDR3 consists of 18 residues. In DNA form, the CDR3 reads TGCGCCAGCAGCCCCGGACTAGCGGGAGGGAGGGCCAAAAACATTCAGTACTTC. Its protein product is CASSPGLAGGRAKNIQYF.

This chain joins TRBV18 and TRBJ2-1, with TRBD2 matching 8 bases. The ends lost 7 bases at V and 6 bases at J; junction bases unmatched: 8. Germline CDR1 reads KGHSH; CDR2 reads LQKENI. The CDR3 contains 14 residues. The DNA for the CDR3 is TGTGCCAGCTTCAGCGGGGGTAGGGTCAATGAGCAGTTCTTC. Protein: CASFSGGRVNEQFF.

V and J are TRBV10-2 and TRBJ2-5, with D possibly matching TRBD2 (5 bases). The CDR3 totals 12 residues. Germline CDR1 reads WSHSY; CDR2 reads SAAADI. V dropped 7 bases and J dropped 5 bases, with 11 bases sitting between them. CDR3 loop: CASNAGGETQYF. DNA for the CDR3: TGCGCCAGCAACGCTGGCGGGGAGACCCAGTACTTC.

The chain employs TRBV28 and TRBJ1-5, with D perhaps matching TRBD1 (6 bases). Germline assignment: CDR1 MDHEN and CDR2 SYDVKM. Trimming shortened V by 6 bases and J by 4 bases, and 16 bases separated the two germline ends. The CDR3 covers 15 residues. In nucleotides, the CDR3 is TGTGCCAGCAGGGCACAGGGCACTCATAATCAGCCCCAGCATTTT. Protein product: CASRAQGTHNQPQHF.

The chain carries TRBV11-2 and TRBJ2-7; D possibly uses TRBD1 or TRBD2 (5 bases each). Trimming removed 6 bases from V and 1 base from J, with 19 bases in between. Germline V gives CDR1 SGHAT, CDR2 FQNNGV. There are 16 residues in the CDR3. The CDR3 nucleotides are TGTGCCAGCAGTTCCCTTAAGGGGACGGGGTCCTACGAGCAGTACTTC. Its translation is CASSSLKGTGSYEQYF.

This clone showed up just a few times. This chain joins TRBV30 and TRBJ2-7; D is unclear. Germline values: CDR1 GTSNPN, CDR2 SVGIG (reference sequence). This CDR3 contains 11 residues. Trimming stripped 0 bases from V and 9 bases from J, with 9 bases between. The CDR3: CAWSVLNGQYF. The CDR3 DNA follows: TGTGCCTGGAGTGTACTGAACGGGCAGTACTTC.

The chain links TRBV15 to TRBJ1-3, with D perhaps matching TRBD1 (5 bases). Trimming removed 3 bases from V and 0 bases from J, with 9 bases in between. The CDR3 extends over 15 amino acids. Germline assignment: CDR1 LNHNV and CDR2 YYDKDF (reference sequence). The CDR3 DNA reads TGTGCCACCAGCAGGGGGACGGACTCTGGAAACACCATATATTTT. Amino acid sequence: CATSRGTDSGNTIYF.

J is TRBJ2-1 and V is TRBV12-5; 9 nucleotides line up with TRBD1. The CDR3 contains 15 residues. Germline CDR1 and CDR2: LGHNT and FRNRAP. With V trimmed by 0 bases and J by 12 bases, 9 bases remained unmatched. The CDR3: CASGLVSGQGSRQFF. In DNA form, the CDR3 reads TGTGCTAGTGGTTTGGTCTCGGGACAGGGAAGTCGGCAGTTCTTC.

The J gene is TRBJ2-1, the V gene TRBV6-4; TRBD2 agrees at 10 bases. This CDR3 spans 16 amino acids. Germline CDR1 reads MRHNA; CDR2 reads SNTAGT. The ends lost 9 bases at V and 7 bases at J; junction bases unmatched: 15. CDR3 nucleotide sequence: TGTGCCAGAAACGGGATGTATAGCGGGAGGTGGAATGAGCAGTTCTTC. It codes for CARNGMYSGRWNEQFF.

This clone showed up just a few times. J is TRBJ2-1 and V is TRBV19, with 11 bases lining up with TRBD1. Germline V gene lookup returns CDR1 LNHDA and CDR2 SQIVND (reference sequence). The V segment lost 0 bases and the J segment 6 bases; nucleotides outside the gene matches: 7. The CDR3 has 17 residues. The CDR3 sequence: CASSIDSGTGGFNEQFF. Here the CDR3 DNA reads TGTGCCAGTAGTATAGATTCCGGGACAGGGGGGTTCAATGAGCAGTTCTTC. The full variable domain, rest sourced from reference TRBV19 and TRBJ2-1, is DGGITQSPKYLFRKEGQNVTLSCEQNLNHDAMYWYRQDPGQGLRLIYYSQIVNDFQKGDIAEGYSVSREKKESFPLTVTSAQKNPTAFYLCASSIDSGTGGFNEQFFGPGTRLTVL.

This chain connects TRBV5-1 to TRBJ2-1; D is perhaps TRBD1 (7 bases). Germline CDR1 SGHRS, CDR2 YFSETQ. This CDR3 is built from 13 residues. V lost 5 bases to trimming and J lost 8 bases, with 14 bases between them. CDR3 loop: CASSIRGDYEQFF. As DNA, the CDR3 is TGCGCCAGCAGTATCAGGGGGGACTATGAGCAGTTCTTC.

This rearrangement joins TRBV2 to TRBJ2-4; 7 nucleotides align to TRBD2. This CDR3 contains 11 residues. The trim removed 10 bases at V and 9 bases at J, leaving 6 bases unmatched. Germline CDR1 reads SNHLY; CDR2 reads FYNNEI. In nucleotides, the CDR3 is TGTGCCACCGCGGGGGAGGCCATTCAGTACTTC. Protein product: CATAGEAIQYF.

V and J are TRBV19 and TRBJ2-1; D call uncertain. The CDR3 extends over 15 amino acids. V was pared by 3 bases and J by 0 bases, with 9 bases between. From germline, CDR1 is LNHDA and CDR2 SQIVND (reference sequence). The CDR3 spells CASSILPSSYNEQFF. CDR3 nucleotides: TGTGCCAGTAGTATCCTCCCGAGCTCCTACAATGAGCAGTTCTTC.

This clone was observed a single time. This rearrangement joins TRBV11-2 to TRBJ1-2; a weak D match, TRBD1 (5 bases). The germline CDR1 and CDR2 sequences are SGHAT and FQNNGV. V lost 4 bases, J lost 7 bases, and 7 bases lay in between. The CDR3 has 11 amino acids. The CDR3 DNA is TGTGCCAGCAGCTCTGGGGGTGGCTACACCTTC. It specifies CASSSGGGYTF.

This clone showed up just a few times. V gene TRBV30 combines with J gene TRBJ2-7; D uncertain. V lost 5 bases, J lost 3 bases, and 8 bases lay in between. CDR1 GTSNPN and CDR2 SVGIG come from the germline V gene (reference sequence). This CDR3 region has 11 residues. The CDR3 sequence is CAWADGYEQYF. CDR3 bases: TGTGCCTGGGCGGACGGCTACGAGCAGTACTTC. Based on the CDR3 plus reference TRBV30 and TRBJ2-7, the full variable domain is SQTIHQWPATLVQPVGSPLSLECTVEGTSNPNLYWYRQAAGRGLQLLFYSVGIGQISSEVPQNLSASRPQDRQFILSSKKLLLSDSGFYLCAWADGYEQYFGPGTRLTVT.

The chain joins TRBV5-4 to TRBJ1-4; D is perhaps TRBD1 (5 bases). Trimming pared 0 bases from V and 6 bases from J, leaving 12 bases between. The CDR3 is 15 residues long. Germline lookup yields CDR1 SGHNT and CDR2 YYREEE (reference sequence). CDR3 nucleotides: TGTGCCAGCAGCTTGGCTGGAATGGGACATGAAAAACTGTTTTTT. Its translation: CASSLAGMGHEKLFF.

In its sample, this clone was seen once. The rearrangement joins TRBV6-5 to TRBJ2-7; maybe TRBD1 (6 bases). Germline V lookup: CDR1 MNHEY, CDR2 SVGAGI. The CDR3 loop spans 14 amino acids. The V and J ends lost 5 bases and 6 bases respectively, with 17 bases between them. CDR3 DNA sequence: TGTGCCAGCAGTCCCACCATGACAGGTCCCGAGCAGTACTTC. It specifies CASSPTMTGPEQYF.

Comments on this clone: Other DNA sequences in the same sample also yield this CDR3. The gene calls are TRBV6-5 and TRBJ1-2, with D unclear. V dropped 2 bases and J dropped 2 bases, with 9 bases sitting between them. Per the germline V gene, CDR1 is MNHEY and CDR2 is SVGAGI. The CDR3 is 14 residues long. CDR3 coding DNA: TGTGCCAGCAGTTACGGTGCGGAGAACTATGGCTACACCTTC. This sequence encodes CASSYGAENYGYTF.

This chain uses TRBV28 with TRBJ1-5, with D maybe TRBD1 (5 bases). The CDR3 is made up of 17 amino acids. V shed 5 bases and J shed 1 base, with 18 bases lying between them. The germline V gene encodes CDR1 MDHEN and CDR2 SYDVKM. This CDR3 reads CASSPTGDDLSNQPQHF. CDR3 coding DNA: TGTGCCAGCAGTCCTACCGGGGACGACTTAAGCAATCAGCCCCAGCATTTT.

This clone was detected only a few times. The V and J genes are TRBV5-1 and TRBJ2-2; weak D call: TRBD1 (6 bases). Looked up from germline, CDR1 is SGHRS and CDR2 is YFSETQ. V lost 1 base, J lost 2 bases, and 12 bases lay in between. The CDR3 runs 16 residues. This CDR3 reads CASSLTRQVNTGELFF. Written as DNA, the CDR3 is TGCGCCAGCAGCTTGACCCGACAGGTTAACACCGGGGAGCTGTTTTTT.

This chain links TRBV11-3 with TRBJ2-3, with TRBD2 as a possible D gene (6 bases). In germline, CDR1 is SGHNT, CDR2 YENEEA. This CDR3 region has 16 residues. The V end lost 5 bases, the J end lost 3 bases, and 18 bases lay between the germline ends. Here the CDR3 DNA reads TGTGCCAGCAGCGCTGCTAGCGTTTCAGGGACAGATACGCAGTATTTT. This sequence encodes CASSAASVSGTDTQYF.